This is a list of T cell receptor beta chains from one sample in a study of T cell responses to AZD1222 COVID-19 vaccine. Assay used: immunoSEQ multiplex PCR; TCRdb lists only in-frame clones, some missing. The sample has tens of thousands of clones, around nine tenths seen once; the top ten hold less than 5.5%. This sample comprised peripheral blood, obtained on day 0 of MenACWY control vaccination. Source of these receptors: an adult in good health. The conserved cysteine and the conserved F or W are not part of the CDR3 here.

j_call v_call cdr3_aa
TRBJ2-7 TRBV2 ASSEGGGTEGYEQY
TRBJ1-6 TRBV3-1/TRBV3-2 ASSQRTANSPLH
TRBJ1-1 TRBV6-4 ASRLTGDTEAF
TRBJ2-1 TRBV6-5 ASAGTGIYEQF
TRBJ2-7 TRBV28 ASRMSGYEQY
TRBJ2-7 TRBV24-1 ATSEPGVYEQY
TRBJ2-7 TRBV5-1 ASSSSGGVSYEQY
TRBJ2-7 TRBV27 ASSPGLAGTYEQY
TRBJ2-7 TRBV15 ATSRAWDEQY
TRBJ1-2 TRBV28 ASSSGQNYGYT
TRBJ1-1 TRBV14 ASSSQSGIHTEAF
TRBJ2-6 TRBV11-2 ASSLDLSGANVLT
TRBJ2-5 TRBV7-6 ASSPTGTELETQY
TRBJ2-7 TRBV5-5 ASSIQGQGYYEQY
TRBJ2-2 TRBV25-1 ASSDTPGLGTGELF
TRBJ2-3 TRBV29-1 SVEDPGWTALTDTQY
TRBJ2-5 TRBV5-1 ASSLDGRVQETQY
TRBJ1-5 TRBV24-1 ATQGAGQPQH
TRBJ2-2 TRBV6-6 ASSSGQGAVTGELF
TRBJ2-3 TRBV9 ASSVVVSSDTQY
TRBJ2-1 TRBV11-2 ASSLISWNEQF
TRBJ1-4 TRBV15 ATSRNPSSEKLF
TRBJ1-2 TRBV6-5 ASSYSTQGNYGYT
TRBJ2-5 TRBV7-2 ASSLLASRNTQETQY
TRBJ1-3 TRBV19 ASSRDSLSGNTIY
TRBJ1-2 TRBV21-1 ASSFHTGGGSYGYT
TRBJ2-1 TRBV5-1 ASSSQVYNEQF
TRBJ2-1 TRBV6-6 ASRGFQGANEQF
TRBJ1-6 TRBV19 ASSSRDGVSNSPLH
TRBJ2-2 TRBV5-6 ASSLGGTNTGELF
TRBJ1-4 TRBV11-3 ASRPAGVRTEKLF
TRBJ2-7 TRBV13 ASSFRTSGGYEQY
TRBJ1-2 TRBV28 ASRPPGQGNGYT
TRBJ1-2 TRBV28 ASSPGQFDAGYT
TRBJ1-4 TRBV12-3/TRBV12-4 ASSLVGNEKLF
TRBJ2-3 TRBV6-2/TRBV6-3 ASSPGYSGGAPFSTDTQY
TRBJ2-7 TRBV5-1 ASSFNDREVSYEQY
TRBJ2-7 TRBV7-8 ASSLARSGGGEQY
TRBJ1-3 TRBV7-2 ASSLGGNGNTIY
TRBJ1-1 TRBV7-9 ASSLGTGEAF
TRBJ1-3 TRBV11-2 ASSLGTNSGNTIY
TRBJ2-3 TRBV6-6 ASLKVQRPSTDTQY
TRBJ1-4 TRBV27 ASSTTGTGNEKLF
TRBJ2-2 TRBV5-1 ASSLGGEGDGELF
TRBJ1-2 TRBV18 ASSPGQGDYGYT
TRBJ1-4 TRBV5-5 ASSLGPNEKLF
TRBJ1-4 TRBV6-1 ASSEQGTAEKLF
TRBJ2-7 TRBV30 AWSRAGFEQY
TRBJ2-5 TRBV7-8 ACSRGFQETQY
TRBJ2-1 TRBV5-1 ASSLNRGHEQF
TRBJ2-7 TRBV6-1 ASSEGRYEQY
TRBJ2-1 TRBV18 ASSPPGQGYNEQF
TRBJ1-4 TRBV4-2 ASSPRFPMVNEKLF
TRBJ2-2 TRBV28 ASSTDRRGLAGTNTGELF